Listed here is a single T cell receptor (beta chain). This clonotype was observed many times. The antigen it binds to is not known. Per-base quality was not reported, and no clone a single base away is much larger than it. Libraries were prepared through 5' RACE. The run used an Illumina HiSeq 2000. Template switching introduced a universal primer binding site; the final cDNA contained a unique molecular identifier, enabling accurate counting of TCR cDNA molecules. First-strand cDNA for TCR alpha and beta chains was synthesized from specific primers in the conserved constant-segment region. To control for contamination, each cDNA library was double barcoded with a SMART-Mk sample barcode plus Illumina barcodes. TruSeq adapter sequences along with Illumina sample barcodes were introduced in two successive PCR steps. The Illumina HiSeq platform was used with custom primers to sequence TCR alpha and beta cDNA libraries. Per the original workflow: Unique molecular identifiers were extracted from raw reads with MiGEC, and CDR3 positions were determined with MiXCR. For each individual, recombination models were inferred using an EM algorithm with the repgenHMM and IGoR tools. The analysis of shared clonotypes was done with the tcR package in R, with sharing normalized by the product of cloneset sizes. To study raw recombination free of thymic and clonal selection effects, out-of-frame nonproductive sequences were analyzed. Clones were called with MiXCR by TCRdb after fastp trimmed the public reads at Q25, and only in-frame beta chains were retained. Rows with a matching CDR3 protein are joined into one entry that keeps the most common DNA and genes. These V and J calls originate from TCRdb's pipeline instead of the authors' own analysis. The sample includes more than 400,000 distinct CDR3 sequences, with 13% to 15% observed a single time. 0.44% of the sample belongs to the ten largest clones.

Germline trimming: 3 bases from V, 2 bases from J; junction bases outside gene matches: 2. From the cysteine through the phenylalanine, the CDR3 covers 14 amino acids. Of the read, only the CDR3 DNA is kept; its 42 bases are in frame from base 1. CDR1 MGHRA and CDR2 YSYEKL are derived from the germline V gene. This sample is drawn from a study of identical twins (dated by TCRdb to the mid-2010s). Background on the whole study: The study deep-sequenced TCR alpha and beta repertoires from monozygotic twins, unrelated adults of various ages and cord blood to test whether fetal clonotypes persist. Replicate twin experiments were performed at different times using different library preparation protocols to rule out contamination.

Every donor was a healthy Caucasian. The twin cohort comprised three pairs of female monozygotic twins, all aged roughly 18 to 30 years. Positive isolation kits from Invitrogen were used to isolate the CD4+ and CD8+ T cell populations. General conclusions and limits of the study: Invariant T cells such as MAIT and iNKT could partly confound zero-insertion analyses, though diverse VJ usage argued against this for most clonotypes. Recombination models systematically underestimated out-of-frame TCR alpha sharing in monozygotic twins but agreed with sharing between unrelated individuals. Out-of-frame TCR alpha sequences shared between twins showed an excess of low generation-probability sequences compared with coincidental sharing between unrelated individuals. Because the same donors could not be followed over many years, the conclusions relied on cross-sectional statistical analysis. Fewer insertions were carried by abundant cord blood beta clonotypes; a weaker similar trend was observed in young adult naive repertoires, while no such trend was observed in memory repertoires. In beta out-of-frame sequences, excess twin sharing was weaker, because having fewer shared sequences lowered the signal-to-noise ratio.

These data were likewise used in another study, on yellow fever vaccine responses in identical twins. As the second publication notes: According to the authors, in identical twins the way T cells responded to vaccination appeared partly convergent and partly personalized. The study precisely tracked vaccine-responding T cell clones in identical twins.

The sequencing input was CD4+ T cells sorted from blood. This TCR was recovered from a young woman in good health. Recombination joined TRBV4-1 with TRBJ2-5, with TRBD1 matching 8 junction bases. The nucleotide sequence reads as follows: TGCGCCAGCAGCCAGAGGGACAGGCAAGAGACCCAGTACTTC. Its translation is CASSQRDRQETQYF.